This TCR beta chain was recovered during a study of radiation and T cells in renal cell carcinoma. On this clone itself: Antigen: not known.

Notes on the study in general: In blood, top tumor clones expanded by 2 weeks, shrinking by 4.

Time point given: blood 4 weeks post-SBRT, at nephrectomy. Treatment given: 15 Gy SBRT to primary tumor, nephrectomy 4 weeks later. The patient's renal cell carcinoma had clear cell pathology. TCRdb's table, derived via immunoSEQ multiplex PCR, lists solely in-frame clones and lacks some. The data show 25,000 to 40,000 clones, around 85% seen once. The source was blood, collected from a patient whose treatment included radiotherapy and nephrectomy. The clonotype originates from a man aged 55-75 years with renal cell carcinoma.

This chain's CDR3 is CASSLDGQNTEAFF. The CDR3 nucleotides are TGTGCCAGCAGTTTAGACGGCCAGAACACTGAAGCTTTCTTT. The chain uses TRBV6-5 and TRBJ1-1; D not resolved. The CDR3 is 14 amino acids. CDR1 is MNHEY, CDR2 SVGAGI, per germline. The germline V and J ends were trimmed by 4 bases and 1 base, with 10 bases remaining between them.